This T cell receptor (beta chain) appears in the sequencing data of a study of blood T cell repertoires in COVID-19. Study background: The United States, Italy and Spain supplied acute and convalescent COVID-19 samples. Sample material is recorded as cDNA or gDNA derived from T cells, B-cell-depleted T cells, or PBMCs.

Germline loops: CDR1 WSHSY, CDR2 SAAADI. The CDR3 consists of 18 residues. Trimming removed 3 bases from V and 6 bases from J; junction bases left unmatched: 12. Original processing notes: Nucleated cell counts were estimated from reference gene primer amplification. Sequencing used immunoSEQ multiplex PCR; TCRdb keeps in-frame clones, though not all of them. V and J calls and clone size are given by that table; D and trimming were obtained from the DNA. The sample has about 130,000 clones, approximately 83% seen once; the top ten hold about a sixth. V is TRBV10-2 and J is TRBJ2-2; 11 nucleotides line up with TRBD2. The sequenced sample was peripheral blood. The clonotype originates from a woman between 45 and 65 years old with acute or convalescent COVID-19. The CDR3 DNA follows: TGCGCCAGCAGTGAAGGCGGGCTAGCGGGGGGACGGGCCGGGGAGCTGTTTTTT. Protein sequence: CASSEGGLAGGRAGELFF.